This T cell receptor (beta chain) derives from a study of T cell repertoires in cytomegalovirus infection. Study-wide context: It was the public TCR beta signatures that indicated both CMV infection and matching HLA type. General study findings and limits: There were HLA-C-restricted CMV-specific TCR beta clonotypes dominating the ex vivo response. Accumulated public TCR beta family frequency recognized individuals carrying CMV together with the relevant HLA.

This clonotype was observed at least ten times. The target antigen is unknown. The CDR3 runs 19 residues. Germline-derived CDR1 and CDR2 are SGHVS and FQNEAQ. V lost 3 bases, J lost 5 bases, and 28 bases lay in between. Via MiXCR, TCRdb re-called the reads, giving one row per CDR3 protein. The sample lists 200,000 to 300,000 distinct CDR3 sequences, about an eighth occurring once. The source of this sequence is a human donor in good health (CMV status not recorded). Some clones in this sample may be carry-over from other donors' samples. This chain uses TRBV7-8 with TRBJ2-5; D possibly matches TRBD1 or TRBD2 (5 bases each). Sequencing was performed on PBMCs. The chain's CDR3 is CASSFGRTMGTPSSETQYF. CDR3 DNA: TGTGCCAGCAGCTTCGGCCGTACAATGGGGACCCCAAGCTCGGAGACCCAGTACTTC.